This T cell receptor beta chain was found in a study of shared clonotypes between healthy human individuals. Study findings and constraints: Non-shared clonotypes were found to have lower generation probabilities than the clonotypes that were shared by all four of the sorted-subset donors.

A word on this clone: Its antigen is not identified.

A 200 ng quantity of DNA, about 30,000 T cell genomes, went into the sorted-subset replicate PCRs. Using immunoSEQ multiplex PCR, the repertoire was profiled, and TCRdb retains in-frame clones only, with some absent. The sample comprises hundreds of thousands of clones, 73% of which are singletons, and 1.5% to 2% rests with the top ten. Germline-derived CDR1 and CDR2 are MNHEY and SMNVEV (reference sequence). Trimming took 2 bases from V and 7 from J; bases not matched to a gene: 14. The CDR3 length is 18 residues. This clonotype was sampled from a woman in her 30s in good health. Sequencing input: memory CD4+ T cells sorted from blood. Documented subset: CD45RA-negative fraction. This chain connects TRBV27 to TRBJ2-1; 10 nucleotides align to TRBD2. Here the CDR3 DNA reads TGTGCCAGCAGTTTACCTCCCTTAGCGGGAGGTTTCTGGAATGAGCAGTTCTTC. This encodes CASSLPPLAGGFWNEQFF.